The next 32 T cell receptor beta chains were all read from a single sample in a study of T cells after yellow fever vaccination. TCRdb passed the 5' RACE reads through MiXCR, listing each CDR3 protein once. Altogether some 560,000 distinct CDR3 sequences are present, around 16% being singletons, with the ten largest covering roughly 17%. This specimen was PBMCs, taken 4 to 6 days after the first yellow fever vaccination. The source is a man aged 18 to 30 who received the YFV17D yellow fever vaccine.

In nucleotides, the CDR3 is TGCGCCAGCAGCCACTACGTAGTTCAGTCACCCCTCCACTTT. The encoded protein is CASSHYVVQSPLHF. J is TRBJ1-6 and V is TRBV4-1; D call uncertain. The V and J ends lost 3 bases and 10 bases respectively, with 13 bases between them. Germline V gene sequence: CDR1 MGHRA, CDR2 YSYEKL. This CDR3 spans 14 amino acids.

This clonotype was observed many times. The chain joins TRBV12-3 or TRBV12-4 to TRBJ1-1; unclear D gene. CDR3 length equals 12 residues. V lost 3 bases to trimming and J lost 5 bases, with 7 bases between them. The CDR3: CASSFMVTEAFF. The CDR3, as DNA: TGTGCCAGCAGTTTCATGGTAACTGAAGCTTTCTTT.

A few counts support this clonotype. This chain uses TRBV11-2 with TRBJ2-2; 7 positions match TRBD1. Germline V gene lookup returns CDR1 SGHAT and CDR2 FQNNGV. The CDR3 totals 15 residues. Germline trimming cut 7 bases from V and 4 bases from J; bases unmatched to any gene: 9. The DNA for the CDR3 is TGTGCCAGCAACCCCCGGGCAGGGGGCACCGGGGAGCTGTTTTTT. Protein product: CASNPRAGGTGELFF.

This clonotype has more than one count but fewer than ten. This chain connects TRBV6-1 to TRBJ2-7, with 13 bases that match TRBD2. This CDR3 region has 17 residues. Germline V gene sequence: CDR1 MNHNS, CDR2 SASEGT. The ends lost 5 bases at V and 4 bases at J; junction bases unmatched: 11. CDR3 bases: TGTGCCAGCAGTCGGACTAGCGGGGGCGCCAGGGGGTACGAGCAGTACTTC. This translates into CASSRTSGGARGYEQYF.

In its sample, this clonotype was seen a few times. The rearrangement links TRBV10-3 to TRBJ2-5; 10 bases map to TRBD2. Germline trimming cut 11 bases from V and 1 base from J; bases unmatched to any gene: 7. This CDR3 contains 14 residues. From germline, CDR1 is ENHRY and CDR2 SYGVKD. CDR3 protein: CAVRTSGSQETQYF. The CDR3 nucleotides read TGTGCCGTCCGGACTAGCGGCTCCCAAGAGACCCAGTACTTC.

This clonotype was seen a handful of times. The CDR3 nucleotides read TGCGCCAGCAGCTTGGAGGCAGGCGTCTACAATGAGCAGTTCTTC. The encoded protein is CASSLEAGVYNEQFF. The rearrangement uses TRBV5-1 and TRBJ2-1; D unresolved. CDR3 size: 15 residues. V gave up 0 bases and J gave up 3 bases, with 10 bases separating them. Germline lookup yields CDR1 SGHRS and CDR2 YFSETQ.

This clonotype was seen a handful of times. Here the CDR3 DNA reads TGTGCCAGCAGGACGGGGGGGGTAAGAACAGATACGCAGTATTTT. Its translation is CASRTGGVRTDTQYF. The chain links TRBV7-2 to TRBJ2-3; 8 nucleotides match TRBD2. J lost 3 bases, V lost 6 bases, and 8 bases had no gene match. The CDR3 contains 15 residues. Germline V gene lookup returns CDR1 SGHTA and CDR2 FQGNSA. Full variable domain (missing parts from reference TRBV7-2 and TRBJ2-3): GAGVSQSPSNKVTEKGKDVELRCDPISGHTALYWYRQSLGQGLEFLIYFQGNSAPDKSGLPSDRFSAERTGGSVSTLTIQRTQQEDSAVYLCASRTGGVRTDTQYFGPGTRLTVL.

CDR3 loop: CSVAQGNEQFF. CDR3 nucleotides: TGCAGTGTGGCACAGGGCAATGAGCAGTTCTTC. The genes are TRBV20-1 and TRBJ2-1; TRBD1 might be the D (6 bases). V was shortened by 7 bases and J by 6 bases, with 10 bases between the two germline ends. CDR1 and CDR2 (germline): DFQATT, SNEGSKA (reference sequence). The CDR3 sequence is 11 residues long.

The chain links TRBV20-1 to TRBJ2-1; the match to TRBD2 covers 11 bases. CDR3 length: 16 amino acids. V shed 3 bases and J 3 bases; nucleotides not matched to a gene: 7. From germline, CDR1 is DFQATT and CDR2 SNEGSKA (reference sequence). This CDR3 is CSASLLAGGIYNEQFF. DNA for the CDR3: TGCAGTGCTAGTCTGCTAGCGGGGGGCATCTACAATGAGCAGTTCTTC.

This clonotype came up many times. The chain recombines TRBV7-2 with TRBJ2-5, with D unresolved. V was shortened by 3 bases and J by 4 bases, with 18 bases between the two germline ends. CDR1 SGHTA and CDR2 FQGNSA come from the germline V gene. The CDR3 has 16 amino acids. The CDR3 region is CASSFQAVTMLETQYF. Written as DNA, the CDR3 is TGTGCCAGCAGCTTTCAGGCGGTGACGATGTTAGAGACCCAGTACTTC.

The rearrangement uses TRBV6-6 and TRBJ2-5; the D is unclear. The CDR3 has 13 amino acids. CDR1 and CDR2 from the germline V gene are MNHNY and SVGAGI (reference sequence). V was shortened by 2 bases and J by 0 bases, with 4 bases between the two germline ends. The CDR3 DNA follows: TGTGCCAGCAGTTACGGGGACCAAGAGACCCAGTACTTC. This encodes CASSYGDQETQYF.

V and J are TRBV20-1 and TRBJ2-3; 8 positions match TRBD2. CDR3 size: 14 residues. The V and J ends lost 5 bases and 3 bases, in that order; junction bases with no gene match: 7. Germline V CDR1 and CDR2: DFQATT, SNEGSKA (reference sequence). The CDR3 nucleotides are TGCAGTGCTCAGACGGGGGGGCCGACAGATACGCAGTATTTT. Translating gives CSAQTGGPTDTQYF.

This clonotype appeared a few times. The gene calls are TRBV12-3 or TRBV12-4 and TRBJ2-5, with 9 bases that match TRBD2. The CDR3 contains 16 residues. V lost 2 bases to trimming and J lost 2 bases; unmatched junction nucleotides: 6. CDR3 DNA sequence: TGTGCCAGCAGTTTAAACGCAGCGGGGGGACAAGAGACCCAGTACTTC. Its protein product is CASSLNAAGGQETQYF.

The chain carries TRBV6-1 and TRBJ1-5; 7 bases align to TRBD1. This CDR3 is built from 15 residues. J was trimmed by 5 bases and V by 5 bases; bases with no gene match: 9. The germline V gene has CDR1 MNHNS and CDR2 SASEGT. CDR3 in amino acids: CASSPLHRGHQPQHF. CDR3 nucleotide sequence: TGTGCCAGCAGTCCCCTTCACAGGGGACATCAGCCCCAGCATTTT.

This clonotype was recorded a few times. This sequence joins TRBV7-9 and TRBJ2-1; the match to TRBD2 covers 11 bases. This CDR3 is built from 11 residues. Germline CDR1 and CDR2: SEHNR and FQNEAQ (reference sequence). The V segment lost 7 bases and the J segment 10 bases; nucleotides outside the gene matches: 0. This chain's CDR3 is CASTSGGEQFF. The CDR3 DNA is TGTGCCAGCACTAGCGGGGGGGAGCAGTTCTTC.

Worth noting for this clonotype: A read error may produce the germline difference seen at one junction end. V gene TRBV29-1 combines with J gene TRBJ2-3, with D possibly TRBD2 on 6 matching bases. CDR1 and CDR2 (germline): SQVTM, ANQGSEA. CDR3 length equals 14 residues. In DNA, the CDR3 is TGCAGCGTTGAAGCCTCCACTAGCACCGATACGCAGTATTTT. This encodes CSVEASTSTDTQYF.

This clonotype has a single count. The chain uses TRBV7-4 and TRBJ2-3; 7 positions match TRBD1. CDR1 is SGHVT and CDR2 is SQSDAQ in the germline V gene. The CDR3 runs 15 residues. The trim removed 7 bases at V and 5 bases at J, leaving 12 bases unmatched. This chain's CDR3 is CASTPPWDSGDTQYF. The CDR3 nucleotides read TGTGCCAGCACCCCCCCGTGGGACAGTGGAGATACGCAGTATTTT.

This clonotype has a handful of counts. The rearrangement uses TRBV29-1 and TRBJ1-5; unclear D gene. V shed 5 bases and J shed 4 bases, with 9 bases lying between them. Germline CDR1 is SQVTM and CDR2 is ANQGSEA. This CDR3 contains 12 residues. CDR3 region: CSVTEFNQPQHF. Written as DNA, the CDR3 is TGCAGCGTTACCGAATTTAATCAGCCCCAGCATTTT.

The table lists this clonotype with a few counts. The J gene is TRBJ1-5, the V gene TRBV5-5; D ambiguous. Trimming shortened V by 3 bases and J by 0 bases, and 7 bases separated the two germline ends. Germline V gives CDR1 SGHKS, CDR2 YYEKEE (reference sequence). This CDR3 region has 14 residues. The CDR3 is CASSYVDSNQPQHF. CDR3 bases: TGTGCCAGCAGCTACGTCGATAGCAATCAGCCCCAGCATTTT.

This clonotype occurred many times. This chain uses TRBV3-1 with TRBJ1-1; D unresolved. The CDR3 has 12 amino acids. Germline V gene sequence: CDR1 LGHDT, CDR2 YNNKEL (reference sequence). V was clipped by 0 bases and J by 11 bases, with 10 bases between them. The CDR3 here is CASSQDLTYAFF. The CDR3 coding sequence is TGTGCCAGCAGCCAAGACCTCACGTACGCTTTCTTT.

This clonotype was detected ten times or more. For the CDR3, the DNA is TGTGCCAGCAGCTTACGCGGGGGGTACAATGAGCAGTTCTTC. Residues: CASSLRGGYNEQFF. The chain joins TRBV7-3 to TRBJ2-1; 8 nucleotides line up with TRBD2. V lost 2 bases and J lost 4; bases outside the gene matches: 1. Looked up from germline, CDR1 is SGHTA and CDR2 is FQGTGA. The length of the CDR3 is 14 residues.

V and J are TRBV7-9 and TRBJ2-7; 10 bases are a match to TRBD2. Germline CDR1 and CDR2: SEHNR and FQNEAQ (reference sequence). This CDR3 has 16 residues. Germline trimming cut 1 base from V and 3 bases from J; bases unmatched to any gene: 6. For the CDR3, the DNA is TGTGCCAGCAGCTTAGTAGAAGCGGGGGGGCACTACGAGCAGTACTTC. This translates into CASSLVEAGGHYEQYF.

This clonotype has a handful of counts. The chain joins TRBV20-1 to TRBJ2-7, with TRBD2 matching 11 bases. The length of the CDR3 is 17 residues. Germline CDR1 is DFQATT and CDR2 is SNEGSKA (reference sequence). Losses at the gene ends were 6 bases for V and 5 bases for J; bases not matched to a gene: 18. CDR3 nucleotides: TGCAGTGCCGGTTCCGGGACTAGCGGCCTACCCGGCCACGAGCAGTACGTC. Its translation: CSAGSGTSGLPGHEQYV.

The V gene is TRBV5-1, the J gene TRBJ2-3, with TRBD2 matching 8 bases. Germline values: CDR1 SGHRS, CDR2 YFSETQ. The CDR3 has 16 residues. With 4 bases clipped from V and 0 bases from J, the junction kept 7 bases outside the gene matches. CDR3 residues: CASSGFGGASTDTQYF. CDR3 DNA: TGCGCCAGCAGCGGTTTCGGGGGGGCGAGCACAGATACGCAGTATTTT.

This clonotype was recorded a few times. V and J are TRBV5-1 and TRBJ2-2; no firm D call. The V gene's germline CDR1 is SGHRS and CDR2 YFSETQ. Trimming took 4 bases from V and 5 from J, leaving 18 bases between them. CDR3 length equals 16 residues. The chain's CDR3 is CASSRDGLEFTGELFF. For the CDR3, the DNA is TGCGCCAGCAGCAGAGACGGATTAGAGTTTACCGGGGAGCTGTTTTTT.

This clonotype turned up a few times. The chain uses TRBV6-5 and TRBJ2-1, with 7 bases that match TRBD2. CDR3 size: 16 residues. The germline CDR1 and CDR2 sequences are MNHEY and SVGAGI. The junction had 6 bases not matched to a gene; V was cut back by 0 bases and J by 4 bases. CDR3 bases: TGTGCCAGCAGTTACTCAACTAGCGTACCATACAATGAGCAGTTCTTC. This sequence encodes CASSYSTSVPYNEQFF.

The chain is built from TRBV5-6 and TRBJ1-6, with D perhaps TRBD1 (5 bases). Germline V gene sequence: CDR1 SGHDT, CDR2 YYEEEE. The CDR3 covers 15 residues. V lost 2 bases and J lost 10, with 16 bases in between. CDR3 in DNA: TGTGCCAGCAGCTTAATGTACCGGGGCCGGTCACCCCTCCACTTT. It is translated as CASSLMYRGRSPLHF.

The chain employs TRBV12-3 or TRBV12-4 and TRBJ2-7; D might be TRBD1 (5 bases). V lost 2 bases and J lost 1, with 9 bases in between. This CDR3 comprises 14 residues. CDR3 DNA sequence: TGTGCCAGCAGTTTATTAGGGGTTTCCTACGAGCAGTACTTC. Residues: CASSLLGVSYEQYF.

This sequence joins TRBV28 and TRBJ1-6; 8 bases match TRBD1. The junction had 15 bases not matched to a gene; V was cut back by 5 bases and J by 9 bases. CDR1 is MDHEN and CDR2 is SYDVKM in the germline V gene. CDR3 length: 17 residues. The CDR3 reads CASSPTVGGQGASPLHF. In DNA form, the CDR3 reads TGTGCCAGCAGTCCAACGGTGGGGGGGCAGGGGGCTTCACCCCTCCACTTT.

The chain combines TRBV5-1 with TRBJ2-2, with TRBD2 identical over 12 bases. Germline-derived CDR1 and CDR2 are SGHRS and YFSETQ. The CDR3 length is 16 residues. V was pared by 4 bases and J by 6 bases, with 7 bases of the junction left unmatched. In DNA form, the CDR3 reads TGCGCCAGCAGCGGGTCGACTAGCGGGGGCGCCGGGGAGCTGTTTTTT. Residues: CASSGSTSGGAGELFF. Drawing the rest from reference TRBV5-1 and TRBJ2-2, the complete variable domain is KAGVTQTPRYLIKTRGQQVTLSCSPISGHRSVSWYQQTPGQGLQFLFEYFSETQRNKGNFPGRFSGRQFSNSRSEMNVSTLELGDSALYLCASSGSTSGGAGELFFGEGSRLTVL.

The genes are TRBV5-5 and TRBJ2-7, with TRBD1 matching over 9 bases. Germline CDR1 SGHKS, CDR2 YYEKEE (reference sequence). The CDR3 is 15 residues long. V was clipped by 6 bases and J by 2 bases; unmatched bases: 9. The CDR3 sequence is CASTYGQGPAYEQYV. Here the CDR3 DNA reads TGTGCCAGCACTTACGGACAGGGGCCGGCCTACGAGCAGTACGTC.

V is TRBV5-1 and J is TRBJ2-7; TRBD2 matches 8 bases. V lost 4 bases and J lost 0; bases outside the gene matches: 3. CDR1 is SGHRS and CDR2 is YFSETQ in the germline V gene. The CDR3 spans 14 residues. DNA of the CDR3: TGCGCCAGCAGCAAAGCGGGGGACTCCTACGAGCAGTACTTC. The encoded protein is CASSKAGDSYEQYF.